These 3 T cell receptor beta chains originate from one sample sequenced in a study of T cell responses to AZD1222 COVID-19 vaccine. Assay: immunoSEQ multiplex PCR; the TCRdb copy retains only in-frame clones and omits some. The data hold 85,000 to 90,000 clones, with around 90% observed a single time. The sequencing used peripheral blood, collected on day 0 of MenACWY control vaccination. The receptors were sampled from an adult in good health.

CDR3 in DNA: TGCAGCGTTGAGGACCGGGACAGAGCCTACGAGCAGTACTTC. Protein: CSVEDRDRAYEQYF. The chain uses TRBV29-1 and TRBJ2-7; the match to TRBD1 covers 7 bases. V gave up 3 bases and J gave up 2 bases; unmatched junction bases: 7. The CDR3 runs 14 residues. Germline V gene data show CDR1 as SQVTM and CDR2 as ANQGSEA.

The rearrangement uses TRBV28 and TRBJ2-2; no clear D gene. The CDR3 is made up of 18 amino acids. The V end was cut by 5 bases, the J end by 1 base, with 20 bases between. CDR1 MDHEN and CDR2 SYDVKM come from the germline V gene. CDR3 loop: CASSAPTWAELNTGELFF. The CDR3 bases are TGTGCCAGCAGTGCCCCCACATGGGCAGAGCTGAACACCGGGGAGCTGTTTTTT.

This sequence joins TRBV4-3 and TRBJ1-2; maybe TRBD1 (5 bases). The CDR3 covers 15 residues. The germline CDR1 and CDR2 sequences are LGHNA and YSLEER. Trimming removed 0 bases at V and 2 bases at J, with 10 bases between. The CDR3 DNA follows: TGCGCCAGCAGCCAAGATCGGGGGGGAAACTATGGCTACACCTTC. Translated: CASSQDRGGNYGYTF.